Sequencing of this T cell receptor beta chain was carried out in a study of OX40 agonist ivuxolimab in advanced cancers. About the study: In this cohort, patients received ivuxolimab, an agonistic anti-OX40 (CD134) antibody. The study reported partial responses in three patients: one hepatocellular carcinoma, two cutaneous melanoma.

Germline V CDR1 and CDR2: SGDLS, YYNGEE. V was clipped by 4 bases and J by 0 bases, with 10 bases between them. This CDR3 has 14 amino acids. Here immunoSEQ multiplex PCR was the method, and the copy in TCRdb shows in-frame clones only, minus some. The profile shows fewer than 15,000 clones, roughly 80% of them singletons. This sequence was found in an adult with an advanced solid tumor such as melanoma, head and neck, liver or kidney cancer. The specimen was CD4+ or CD8+ T cells sorted from blood, collected in a trial of the OX40 agonist ivuxolimab. The V and J genes are TRBV9 and TRBJ1-1, with D possibly TRBD1 on 5 matching bases. CDR3 DNA sequence: TGTGCCAGCAGCTCGGACACTATGAACACTGAAGCTTTCTTT. Protein sequence: CASSSDTMNTEAFF.